Below, 7 T cell receptor beta chains from the same sample are listed, as sequenced in a study of breast tumors, draining lymph nodes, adjacent tissues. A single record per CDR3 protein comes from TCRdb applying MiXCR to the multiplex PCR reads. Altogether under 25,000 distinct CDR3 sequences are present, 43% being singletons, with the ten largest covering more than 15%. The sequencing input was breast tumor tissue. All receptors come from a female donor with breast cancer. Some clones in this sample may be carry-over from other donors' samples.

At least ten counts were recorded for this clonotype. V gene TRBV30 combines with J gene TRBJ2-1; the match to TRBD2 covers 7 bases. This CDR3 contains 13 residues. With 0 bases clipped from V and 13 bases from J, the junction kept 9 bases outside the gene matches. Germline V lookup: CDR1 GTSNPN, CDR2 SVGIG (reference sequence). The CDR3 nucleotides read TGTGCCTGGAGTGTAATAGCGGGCGCTAGACAGTTCTTC. It yields the protein CAWSVIAGARQFF.

V and J are TRBV29-1 and TRBJ1-2, with 7 bases aligning to TRBD1. V gave up 4 bases and J gave up 0 bases; unmatched junction bases: 5. The CDR3 has 14 residues. CDR1 and CDR2 (germline): SQVTM, ANQGSEA. The chain's CDR3 is CSVVKGAPNYGYTF. CDR3 bases: TGCAGCGTTGTGAAGGGGGCTCCTAACTATGGCTACACCTTC.

V gene TRBV11-2 combines with J gene TRBJ1-2, with D hard to call. The CDR3 has 12 amino acids. Germline CDR1 and CDR2: SGHAT and FQNNGV. With 0 bases removed from V and 4 bases from J, the gap between germline ends came to 3 bases. The chain's CDR3 is CASSLEFYGYTF. The CDR3 coding sequence is TGTGCCAGCAGCTTAGAATTCTATGGCTACACCTTC.

This clonotype was picked up a small number of times. With a much larger clone just one base away, this may be a read error. This chain links TRBV5-8 with TRBJ1-4; D gene unclear. The germline V gene encodes CDR1 SGHTS and CDR2 YDEGEE. The CDR3 runs to 11 residues. CDR3 amino acids: CASSLLETLFF. CDR3 DNA sequence: TGTGCCAGCAGCTTACTTGAAACACTGTTTTTT.

This clonotype has ten or more counts. The chain joins TRBV10-3 to TRBJ2-5; 8 nucleotides agree with TRBD2. V was clipped by 4 bases and J by 3 bases; unmatched bases: 7. CDR3 size: 15 residues. Germline CDR1 is ENHRY and CDR2 is SYGVKD. CDR3 protein: CAISGSGGPEETQYF. The CDR3 DNA sequence: TGTGCCATCAGTGGGTCGGGAGGGCCAGAAGAGACCCAGTACTTC.

This clonotype was recorded many times. Given a much more abundant clone one base away, this may be a read error. The CDR3 bases are TGTGCCAGCAGTTTCCAGGGTTTTGTAGTTAACGAGCAGTACTTC. Translated, it gives CASSFQGFVVNEQYF. The V gene is TRBV12-3 or TRBV12-4, the J gene TRBJ2-7, with TRBD1 as a possible D gene (5 bases). This CDR3 is built from 15 residues. Deletions cut 3 bases from V and 5 bases from J, with 17 bases between.

As to this clonotype: Here the CDR3 omits its conserved ending phenylalanine or tryptophan, so a read error is the likely source. The chain has TRBV7-9 and TRBJ1-1, with 10 bases identical to TRBD1. Looked up from germline, CDR1 is SEHNR and CDR2 is FQNEAQ (reference sequence). Trimming at V came to 5 bases and at J to 1 base, leaving 4 bases not matched to a gene. The CDR3 is 15 amino acids. As DNA, the CDR3 is TGTGCCAGCAGCCCAAGGACAGGGGGGAACACTGAAGCTTTCTTG. Encoded protein: CASSPRTGGNTEAFL.